This T cell receptor beta chain was obtained from a study of blood T cell repertoires in COVID-19. About the research overall: Spain, Italy and the United States supplied samples that represented acute and convalescent COVID-19.

Repertoires were generated with immunoSEQ multiplex PCR, while TCRdb's copy carries only in-frame clones and drops some. Of about half a million clones listed, approximately 92% are singletons. Patients at the Seattle site were enrolled during active infection and followed longitudinally. The material sequenced was peripheral blood. This TCR was recovered from a man between 18 and 35 years old with COVID-19, enrolled during active disease.

The CDR3 region has the DNA TGTGCCACCAGTGATTCCCTCCGGGACAGGCACACCGGGGAGCTGTTTTTT. It yields the protein CATSDSLRDRHTGELFF. This chain joins TRBV24-1 and TRBJ2-2; 8 bases map to TRBD1. J gave up 3 bases and V 2 bases, and 7 bases lay outside the gene matches. This CDR3 spans 17 amino acids. CDR1 is KGHDR, CDR2 SFDVKD, per germline.